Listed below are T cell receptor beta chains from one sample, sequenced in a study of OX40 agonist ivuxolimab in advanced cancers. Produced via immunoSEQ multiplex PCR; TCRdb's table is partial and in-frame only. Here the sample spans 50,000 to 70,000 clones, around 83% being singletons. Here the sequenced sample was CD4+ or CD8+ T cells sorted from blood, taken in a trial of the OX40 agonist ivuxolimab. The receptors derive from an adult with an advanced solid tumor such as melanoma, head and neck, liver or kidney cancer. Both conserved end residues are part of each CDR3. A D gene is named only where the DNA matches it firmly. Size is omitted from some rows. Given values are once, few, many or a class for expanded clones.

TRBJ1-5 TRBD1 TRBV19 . TGTGCCACGTCCGGGACAGTCAATCAGCCCCAGCATTTT CATSGTVNQPQHF
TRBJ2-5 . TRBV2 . TGTGCCAGCAGCCCGGGACAACAACAAGAGACCCAGTACTTC CASSPGQQQETQYF
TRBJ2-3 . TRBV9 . TGTGCCAGCAGCGTAGAAAGCAGCACAGATACGCAGTATTTT CASSVESSTDTQYF
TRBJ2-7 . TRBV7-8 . TGTGCCAGCAGCCCCTTGGGGCGGAACTCCTACGAGCAGTACTTC CASSPLGRNSYEQYF
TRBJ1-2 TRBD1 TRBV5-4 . TGTGCCAGCAGCTTGGTCGGGTCAGGGGGCGATGGCTACACCTTC CASSLVGSGGDGYTF
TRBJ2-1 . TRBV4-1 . TGCGCCAGCAGCCAAGTACGGGACTTCTACAATGAGCAGTTCTTC CASSQVRDFYNEQFF
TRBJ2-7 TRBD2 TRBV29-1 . TGCAGCGCGGGGGGGGGTAGTAGCGAGCAGTACTTC CSAGGGSSEQYF
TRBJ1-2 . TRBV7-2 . TGTGCCAGCAGCTTAGCAGGGGTCTATGGCTACACCTTC CASSLAGVYGYTF
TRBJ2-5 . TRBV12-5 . TGTGCTAGTGGTTTGAGGGTGATGAGCCCATCCAGAGGAGAGACCCAGTACTTC CASGLRVMSPSRGETQYF
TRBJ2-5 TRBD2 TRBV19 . TGTGCCAGTAGTTCGAGCGGGGGGGCTTTGGAGACCCAGTACTTC CASSSSGGALETQYF
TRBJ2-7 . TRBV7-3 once TGTGCCAGCAGCCCCGACCCCGGCTACGAGCAGTACTTC CASSPDPGYEQYF
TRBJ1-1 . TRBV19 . TGTGCCAGTAGTGTGAACCCGGACAGCCTCTTTCGGGCTTTCTTT CASSVNPDSLFRAFF
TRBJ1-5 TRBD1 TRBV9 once TGTGCCAGCAGCTCCCAGGGGGACAGGGAACAGCCCCAGCATTTT CASSSQGDREQPQHF
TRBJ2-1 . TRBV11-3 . TGTGCCAGCAGCTTAGGGCAGGGGGGGTATGAGCAGTTCTTC CASSLGQGGYEQFF
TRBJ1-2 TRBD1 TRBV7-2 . TGTGCCAGCAGCCCGCGGACAGGCCTAGCTAACTATGGCTACACCTTC CASSPRTGLANYGYTF
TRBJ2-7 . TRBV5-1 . TGCGCCAGCAGCTTGGACTTAACCTACGAGCAGTACTTC CASSLDLTYEQYF
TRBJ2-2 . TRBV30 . TGTGCCACGGCCCTTACCAGGACCGGGGAGCTGTTTTTT CATALTRTGELFF
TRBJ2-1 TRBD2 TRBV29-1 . TGCAGCGTTGAAGATCGGGGACTAGCGTTAAGCTCCTACAATGAGCAGTTCTTC CSVEDRGLALSSYNEQFF
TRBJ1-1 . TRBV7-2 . TGTGCCAGCAGCGGGGGCTGGTGGACTGAAGCTTTCTTT CASSGGWWTEAFF
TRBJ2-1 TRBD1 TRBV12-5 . TGTGCTAGTGGTCCCGGGACAGGGAATAATGAGCAGTTCTTC CASGPGTGNNEQFF
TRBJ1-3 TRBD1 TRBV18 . TGTGCCAGCTCCCAACAGGGGATGGAAAACACCATATATTTT CASSQQGMENTIYF
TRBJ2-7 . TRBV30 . TGTGCCTGGAGTGTAGGTTGGCAGGGACCATACTACGAGCAGTACTTC CAWSVGWQGPYYEQYF
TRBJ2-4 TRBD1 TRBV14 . TGTGCCAGCAGCCGGGACAGGGTTGGCATTCAGTACTTC CASSRDRVGIQYF
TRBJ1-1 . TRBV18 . TGTGCCAGCTCACCATCCACTGAAGCTTTCTTT CASSPSTEAFF
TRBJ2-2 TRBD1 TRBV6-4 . TGTGCCAGCAGGCGGACAGGGGGCACCGGGGAGCTGTTTTTT CASRRTGGTGELFF
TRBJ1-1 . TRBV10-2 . TGCGCCAGCAGAACCCCGACGGGGATCGCTGAAGCTTTCTTT CASRTPTGIAEAFF
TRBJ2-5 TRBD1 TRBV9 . TGTGCCAGCAGCGTAGGGACAGGGGTACAAGAGACCCAGTACTTC CASSVGTGVQETQYF
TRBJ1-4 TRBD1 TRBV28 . TGTGCCAGCAGTTTAACCGGGACAGGGAGGGAAAAACTGTTTTTT CASSLTGTGREKLFF
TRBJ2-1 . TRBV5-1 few TGCGCCAGCAGCCCTCTCCCCGCCTCAAACAATGAGCAGTTCTTC CASSPLPASNNEQFF
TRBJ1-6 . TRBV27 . TGTGCCAGCAGTTTATTACAGGGTAATTCACCCCTCCACTTT CASSLLQGNSPLHF
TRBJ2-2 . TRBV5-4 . TGTGCCAGCAGCTTAGGGGGGGGAAACAGGGGCACCGGGGAGCTGTTTTTT CASSLGGGNRGTGELFF
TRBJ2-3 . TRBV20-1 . TGCAGTGCTGCCGTCACAGATACGCAGTATTTT CSAAVTDTQYF
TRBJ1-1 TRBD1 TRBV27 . TGTGCCAGCAGTTTACGTCGGACAGGGCGGGGATCCACTGAAGCTTTCTTT CASSLRRTGRGSTEAFF
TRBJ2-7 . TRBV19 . TGTGCCAGTACCCCGGGACCCACCTACGAGCAGTACTTC CASTPGPTYEQYF
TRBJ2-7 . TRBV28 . TGTGCCAGCAGTCCCCATAGCCCCCTCTCCTACGAGCAGTACTTC CASSPHSPLSYEQYF
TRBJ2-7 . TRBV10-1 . TGCGCCAGCAGTGAGAGGGTCGTTGGCGACGAGCAGTACTTC CASSERVVGDEQYF
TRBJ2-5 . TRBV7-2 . TGTGCCAGCAGCCCAGGTGACCAGGGTGGCCTCCAGACCCAGTACTTC CASSPGDQGGLQTQYF
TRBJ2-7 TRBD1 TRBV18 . TGTGCCAGCTCTCCCCGACAGGGAGTATACGAGCAGTACTTC CASSPRQGVYEQYF
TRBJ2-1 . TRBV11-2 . TGTGCCAGCAGCCCTCAGACGTATACAGGGACCAATGAGCAGTTCTTC CASSPQTYTGTNEQFF
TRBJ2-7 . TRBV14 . TGTGCCAGCAGCCCCACGGGAAATCAGCAGTACTTC CASSPTGNQQYF
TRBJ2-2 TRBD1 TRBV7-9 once TGTGCCAGCAGCCCTAGGGGCGGACAGGGGAAGATCGGGGAGCTGTTTTTT CASSPRGGQGKIGELFF
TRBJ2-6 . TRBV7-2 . TGTGCCAGCAGCCCGGACGGAGACTCTGGGGCCAACGTCCTGACTTTC CASSPDGDSGANVLTF
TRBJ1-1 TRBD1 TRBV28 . TGTGCCAGCAGTCACCGACAGGGTAATCCTGAAGCTTTCTTT CASSHRQGNPEAFF
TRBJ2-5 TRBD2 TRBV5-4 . TGTGCAGCCGGACTAGCTCAAGAGACCCAGTACTTC CAAGLAQETQYF
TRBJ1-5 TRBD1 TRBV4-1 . TGCGCCAGCAGCTCCTGGACAGGGGAGGGCAATCAGCCCCAGCATTTT CASSSWTGEGNQPQHF
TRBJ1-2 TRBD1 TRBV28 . TGTGCCAGCAGTTTGGAGGACAGGAATGGCTACACCTTC CASSLEDRNGYTF
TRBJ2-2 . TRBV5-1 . TGCGCCAGCAGCTCGGAACGGTGGGGGAACACCGGGGAGCTGTTTTTT CASSSERWGNTGELFF
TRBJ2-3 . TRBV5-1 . TGCGCCAGCAGACGAGACAGTACTAGCACAGATACGCAGTATTTT CASRRDSTSTDTQYF